A selection of T cell receptor beta chains follows, all from one sample in a study of monozygotic twins with cystic fibrosis. Here immunoSEQ multiplex PCR was the method, and the copy in TCRdb shows in-frame clones only, minus some. There are about 32,000 clones in the sample; more than 85% occur only once, and under 1% lies in the top ten. Sequencing input: blood. The receptors derive from a girl aged 2 to 10 with cystic fibrosis. CDR3s include the opening cysteine and the closing phenylalanine or tryptophan. A D gene is named only where the DNA matches it firmly. Part of the rows lack a size; the others show once, few, many or a class for expanded clones.

DNA: TGCGCCAGCAGCACCCGAAGTCGACAGGGAACCCGCAATGAGCAGTTCTTC; CDR3: CASSTRSRQGTRNEQFF; J: TRBJ2-1; V: TRBV4-1; size: NA; D: TRBD1
DNA: TGTGCCAGCAGCAAGCGGGGGGACAGCTCCTACGAGCAGTACTTC; CDR3: CASSKRGDSSYEQYF; J: TRBJ2-7; V: TRBV7-9; size: NA; D: TRBD2
DNA: TGTGCCAGCAGCCAATTCGGTCAGGTCTACGAGCAGTACTTC; CDR3: CASSQFGQVYEQYF; J: TRBJ2-7; V: TRBV4-2; size: few; D: NA
DNA: TGTGCCAGCAGCAATCAGCCCCAGCATTTT; CDR3: CASSNQPQHF; J: TRBJ1-5; V: TRBV21-1; size: few; D: NA
DNA: TGTGCCAGCTCACCACCGGGACAAGGGAAGAACACTGAAGCTTTCTTT; CDR3: CASSPPGQGKNTEAFF; J: TRBJ1-1; V: TRBV18; size: NA; D: NA
DNA: TGTGCCAGCAGCACGAACGACGTGCCCCCTTACGAGCAGTACTTC; CDR3: CASSTNDVPPYEQYF; J: TRBJ2-7; V: TRBV21-1; size: NA; D: NA
DNA: TGCAGCGTTGAAACGGGAAGGAAGAGTTCGTATGGGGCCAACGTCCTGACTTTC; CDR3: CSVETGRKSSYGANVLTF; J: TRBJ2-6; V: TRBV29-1; size: NA; D: NA
DNA: TGTGCCAGCAGTGATCCGGGACTAGCGGAAGCGAGGACCTACGAGCAGTACTTC; CDR3: CASSDPGLAEARTYEQYF; J: TRBJ2-7; V: TRBV2; size: NA; D: TRBD2
DNA: TGTGCCAGCAGCTTGGTGAGGCGGGGAAACTATGGCTACACCTTC; CDR3: CASSLVRRGNYGYTF; J: TRBJ1-2; V: TRBV5-4; size: NA; D: NA
DNA: TGTGCCAGCAGCCCAGGAGGGGATCCGACCGGGGAGCTGTTTTTT; CDR3: CASSPGGDPTGELFF; J: TRBJ2-2; V: TRBV11-3; size: NA; D: NA
DNA: TGTGCCAGCAAACTCCGCACAGGGGAGGCCGGGGAGCTGTTTTTT; CDR3: CASKLRTGEAGELFF; J: TRBJ2-2; V: TRBV27; size: NA; D: NA
DNA: TGTGCCAGCTCATCAATACAGGGGGTGAACACTGAAGCTTTCTTT; CDR3: CASSSIQGVNTEAFF; J: TRBJ1-1; V: TRBV18; size: NA; D: TRBD1
DNA: TGTGCCAGCAGCCCCAATACGGGACGGAGCTCTGGAAACACCATATATTTT; CDR3: CASSPNTGRSSGNTIYF; J: TRBJ1-3; V: TRBV9; size: NA; D: NA
DNA: TGTGCCTGGAGTGGAAAAGGGGATCAGCCCCAGCATTTT; CDR3: CAWSGKGDQPQHF; J: TRBJ1-5; V: TRBV30; size: NA; D: NA
DNA: TGTGCCAGCAGTATGACAGGGACCACAGATACGCAGTATTTT; CDR3: CASSMTGTTDTQYF; J: TRBJ2-3; V: TRBV6-4; size: NA; D: TRBD1
DNA: TGCGCCAGCAGCTTGGAAGGGACAGGGGGAGATACGCAGTATTTT; CDR3: CASSLEGTGGDTQYF; J: TRBJ2-3; V: TRBV5-1; size: NA; D: TRBD1
DNA: TGTGCCAGCAGCATGACAAATCGGAATGGCTACACCTTC; CDR3: CASSMTNRNGYTF; J: TRBJ1-2; V: TRBV13; size: NA; D: NA